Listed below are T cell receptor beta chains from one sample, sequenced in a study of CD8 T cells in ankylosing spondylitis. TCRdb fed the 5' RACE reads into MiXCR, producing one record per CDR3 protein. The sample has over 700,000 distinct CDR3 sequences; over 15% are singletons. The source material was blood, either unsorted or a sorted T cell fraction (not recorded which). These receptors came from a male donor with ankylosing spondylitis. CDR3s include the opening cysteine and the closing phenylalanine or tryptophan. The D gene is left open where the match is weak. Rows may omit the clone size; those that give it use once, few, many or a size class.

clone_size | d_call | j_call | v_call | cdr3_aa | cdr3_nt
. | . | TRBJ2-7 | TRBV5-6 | CASSSVVRCYEQYF | TGTGCCAGCAGCTCCGTGGTCCGCTGCTACGAGCAGTACTTC
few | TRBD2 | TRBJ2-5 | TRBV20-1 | CSADLSGGAAETQYF | TGCAGTGCTGATCTAAGCGGGGGGGCCGCAGAGACCCAGTACTTC
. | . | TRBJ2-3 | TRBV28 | CASSGHRIERTDTQYF | TGTGCCAGCAGTGGTCACAGGATCGAGAGGACAGATACGCAGTATTTT
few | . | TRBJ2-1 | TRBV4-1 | CASSQAVTKRYNEQFF | TGCGCCAGCAGCCAAGCCGTCACTAAGAGGTACAATGAGCAGTTCTTC
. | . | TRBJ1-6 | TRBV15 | CATSRDQLSPLHF | TGTGCCACCAGCAGAGATCAGCTATCACCCCTCCACTTT
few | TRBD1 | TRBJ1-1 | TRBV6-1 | CASRNLQGGVTEAFF | TGTGCCAGCAGGAACTTACAGGGGGGAGTGACTGAAGCTTTCTTT
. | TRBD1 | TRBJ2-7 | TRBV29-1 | CSAQDRVEQYF | TGCAGCGCCCAAGACAGGGTCGAGCAGTACTTC
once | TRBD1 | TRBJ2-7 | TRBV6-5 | CASSSLPAGQGHPYEQYF | TGTGCCAGCAGTTCCCTCCCCGCGGGACAGGGCCACCCCTACGAGCAGTACTTC
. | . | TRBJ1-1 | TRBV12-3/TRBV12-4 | CASSRRGANTEAFF | TGTGCCAGCAGTCGTAGGGGCGCGAACACTGAAGCTTTCTTT
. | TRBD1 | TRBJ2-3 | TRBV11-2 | CASSPSATGSF | TGTGCCAGCAGCCCGAGTGCGACAGGGAGTTTT
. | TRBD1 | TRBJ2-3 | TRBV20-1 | CSARQTGGERSTDTQYF | TGCAGTGCTAGACAAACAGGGGGCGAGAGAAGCACAGATACGCAGTATTTT
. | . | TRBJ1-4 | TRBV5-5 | CASSYSGSNNEKLFF | TGTGCCAGCAGCTATTCCGGGAGTAATAATGAAAAACTGTTTTTT
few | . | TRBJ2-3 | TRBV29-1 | CSARGLDGSVADTQYF | TGCAGCGCCCGGGGGCTAGACGGTTCGGTGGCAGATACGCAGTATTTT
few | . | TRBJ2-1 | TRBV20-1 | CSARDANYNEQFF | TGCAGTGCTAGAGATGCAAACTACAATGAGCAGTTCTTC
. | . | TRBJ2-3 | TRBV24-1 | CATSDLTDREDTQYF | TGTGCCACCAGTGACCTCACGGACAGAGAGGATACGCAGTATTTT
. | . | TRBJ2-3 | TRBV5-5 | CASSLGSSVTDTQYF | TGTGCCAGCAGCTTGGGTTCTAGCGTGACAGATACGCAGTATTTT
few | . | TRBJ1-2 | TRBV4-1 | CASSRSEMSDYGYTF | TGCGCCAGCAGCCGGTCCGAAATGAGCGACTATGGCTACACCTTC
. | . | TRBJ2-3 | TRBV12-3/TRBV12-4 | CASSLVEGGTDTQYF | TGTGCCAGCAGTTTAGTGGAGGGCGGCACAGATACGCAGTATTTT
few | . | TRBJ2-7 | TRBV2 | CASRDGSKSYEQYF | TGTGCCAGCAGGGACGGAAGTAAATCCTACGAGCAGTACTTC
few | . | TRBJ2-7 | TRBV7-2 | CASSFISYEQYF | TGTGCCAGCAGCTTTATCTCCTACGAGCAGTACTTC
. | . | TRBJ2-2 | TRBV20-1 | CSAREARGDTGELFF | TGCAGTGCTAGAGAAGCTAGGGGGGACACCGGGGAGCTGTTTTTT
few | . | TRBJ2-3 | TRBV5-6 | CASSFSGRQDTQYF | TGTGCCAGCAGCTTTTCAGGGCGTCAAGATACGCAGTATTTT
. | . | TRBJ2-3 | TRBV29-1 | CSVLTGPDTQYF | TGCAGCGTCTTAACAGGTCCAGATACGCAGTATTTT
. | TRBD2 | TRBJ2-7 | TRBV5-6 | CASSFKVLAGAELYEQYF | TGTGCCAGCAGTTTCAAGGTACTAGCGGGAGCCGAACTCTACGAGCAGTACTTC
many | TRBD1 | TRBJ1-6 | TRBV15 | CATSRQGGSNSPLHF | TGTGCCACCAGCAGACAGGGGGGCTCTAATTCACCCCTCCACTTT
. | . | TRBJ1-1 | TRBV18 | CASSPLRGGTEAFF | TGTGCCAGCTCACCACTCAGGGGAGGCACTGAAGCTTTCTTT
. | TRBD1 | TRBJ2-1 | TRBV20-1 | CSAMQGAGYNEQFF | TGCAGTGCTATGCAGGGGGCTGGATACAATGAGCAGTTCTTC
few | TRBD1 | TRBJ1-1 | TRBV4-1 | CASSQVPPPGQGRTEAFF | TGCGCCAGCAGCCAAGTCCCTCCACCGGGACAGGGGAGGACTGAAGCTTTCTTT
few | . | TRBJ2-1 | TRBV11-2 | CASSFEFAGGDEQFF | TGTGCCAGCAGCTTCGAGTTCGCGGGCGGGGATGAGCAGTTCTTC
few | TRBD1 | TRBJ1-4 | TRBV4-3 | CASSQDGTGWRKLFF | TGCGCCAGCAGCCAAGATGGGACAGGCTGGAGAAAACTGTTTTTT
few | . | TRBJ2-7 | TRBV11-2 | CASSLDRDAAYEQYF | TGTGCCAGCAGCTTAGACAGGGACGCAGCCTACGAGCAGTACTTC
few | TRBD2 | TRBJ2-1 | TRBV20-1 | CSAQEGAGGYNEQFF | TGCAGTGCTCAGGAAGGGGCGGGAGGGTACAATGAGCAGTTCTTC
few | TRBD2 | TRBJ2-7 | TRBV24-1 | CATSVLAGPSYEQYF | TGTGCCACCAGTGTACTAGCGGGGCCCTCCTACGAGCAGTACTTC
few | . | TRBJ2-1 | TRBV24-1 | CATSQSRNNEQFF | TGTGCCACCAGTCAGTCACGAAACAATGAGCAGTTCTTC
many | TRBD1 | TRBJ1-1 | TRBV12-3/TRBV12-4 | CASQGTENTEAFF | TGTGCCAGCCAGGGGACAGAGAACACTGAAGCTTTCTTT
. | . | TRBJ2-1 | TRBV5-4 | CASSLAASGRSSYNEQFF | TGTGCCAGCAGCTTGGCCGCTTCGGGAAGGAGCTCCTACAATGAGCAGTTCTTC
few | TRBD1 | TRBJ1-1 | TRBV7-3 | CASSLTQGASEAFF | TGTGCCAGCAGCTTAACCCAGGGGGCGAGTGAAGCTTTCTTT
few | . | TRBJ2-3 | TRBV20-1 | CSASPRPRTDTQYF | TGCAGTGCTTCACCTAGACCCCGCACAGATACGCAGTATTTT
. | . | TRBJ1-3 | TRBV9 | CASSAAQRNTIYF | TGTGCCAGCAGCGCTGCGCAGCGAAACACCATATATTTT
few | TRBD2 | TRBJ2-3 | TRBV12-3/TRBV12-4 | CASSRSLAGFVDTQYF | TGTGCCAGCAGCCGCTCACTAGCGGGATTTGTAGATACGCAGTATTTT
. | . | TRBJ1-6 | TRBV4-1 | CASSQVRQGPKGGSPLHF | TGCGCCAGCAGCCAAGTTCGGCAGGGGCCTAAAGGGGGGTCACCCCTCCACTTT
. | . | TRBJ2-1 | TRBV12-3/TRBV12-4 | CASSSAQKGSAYNEQFF | TGTGCCAGCAGTTCGGCCCAAAAAGGATCGGCTTACAATGAGCAGTTCTTC